This T cell receptor beta chain was sequenced during a study of T cell responses to AZD1222 COVID-19 vaccine. Measured with immunoSEQ multiplex PCR; TCRdb has only the in-frame clones, and not every one. The data show about 210,000 clones, less than 95% seen once. As concerns this clone: Its antigen is currently unknown.

V dropped 1 base and J dropped 4 bases, with 14 bases sitting between them. Per the germline V gene, CDR1 is LGHDT and CDR2 is YNNKEL (reference sequence). This CDR3 has 15 amino acids. Overall study findings and caveats: The study sampled repertoires only after the peak T cell response. Targeting of unmutated variant regions was reportedly seen in nearly half of spike-specific TCRs.

The input for sequencing was peripheral blood, taken 28 days after the second dose of the MenACWY control vaccine. The chain couples TRBV3-1 (or the pseudogene TRBV3-2) to TRBJ2-7; D gene ambiguous. This receptor was obtained from an adult who received the MenACWY meningococcal vaccine as a control. DNA of the CDR3: TGTGCCAGCAGCCAAGGGACGGGTGGACCTTACGAGCAGTACTTC. As protein: CASSQGTGGPYEQYF.